One TCR beta chain is described in this entry. Its recognized antigen is unknown. The input lacks base qualities; no much larger clone sits a single base away. Library method: the immunoSEQ multiplex PCR assay. Approximately 93,000 TCR templates per sample were assayed by the deep sequencing platform. Genomic DNA extracted from sorted T cells was used for TCRbeta CDR3 sequencing. From the authors' description of their analysis: The R programming language was used for the clonal analysis of the TCRbeta CDR3 data. Alloreactive CD4+ and CD8+ clones were defined by comparing unstimulated samples with post-reaction CFSE-low samples. Regulatory or non-regulatory origin was assigned to alloreactive CD4+ clones by matching of sequences to sorted unstimulated Treg and non-Treg repertoires. TCRdb took over this immuneACCESS table, retaining in-frame rearrangements with V and J assigned. Such tables are incomplete; in checked studies, under half of the missing clones stem from an unresolved V gene, and the remainder is unexplained. V and J calls and clone size are copied from that table; D and trimming were computed from the DNA. This sample is represented by about 100,000 clones; 94% of them were singletons. The ten largest make up under 0.7% of the sample.

CDR1 and CDR2 are read off the germline V gene as SNHLY and FYNNEI. The CDR3 measures 16 amino acids from cysteine to phenylalanine. The entry retains the CDR3 DNA only, 48 bases that are in frame from base 1. Compared with germline, V lacks 6 bases and J lacks 4 bases; bases without a gene match: 9. TCRbeta CDR3 sequencing was performed on sorted unstimulated T cells and on proliferating T cells recovered from mixed lymphocyte reactions. Fresh whole blood from roughly ten HLA-typed healthy donors was used to isolate PBMCs. To map where alloreactive clones came from, CD4+ regulatory T cells in the unstimulated state were FACS-sorted. This entry belongs to a study of siplizumab effects on memory and regulatory T cells (dated by TCRdb to between 2017 and 2020). In terms of the full investigation: The effect of the anti-CD2 antibody siplizumab on alloreactive T-cell subsets was examined in allogeneic mixed lymphocyte reactions constructed from human PBMCs. Beyond this particular receptor, the publication reports: Unstimulated naive T cells appeared more diverse than memory T cells, and naive cells seemed to contribute substantially to the alloresponse. In reactions with siplizumab, an average of around 70% of mappable alloreactive CD4+ clones were Treg-derived, compared with 26.9% in control reactions. Because sequences at frequencies below about 10^-5 were poorly captured, only a minor fraction of alloreactive clones could be mapped back to unstimulated subsets. The suppressive function of proliferating Tregs from siplizumab cultures was not functionally confirmed. The cumulative frequency of alloreactive sequences traceable to unstimulated CD4+ memory T cells was significantly reduced by siplizumab. For roughly 80-95% of proliferating CD4+ or CD8+ clones, no naive or memory phenotype could be assigned.

The chain is made from TRBV2 and TRBJ2-5, and TRBD2 aligns with 12 junction nucleotides. The clonotype originates from a human donor in good health. Sequencing was done on a sample of Tregs sorted from blood. The CDR3 amino acid sequence is: CASRTSGSILGETQYF. The DNA reads TGTGCCAGCAGGACTAGCGGGAGTATTCTGGGAGAGACCCAGTACTTC.